This TCR beta chain emerged from a study of T cells in Graves' hyperthyroidism and ophthalmopathy. Study-level points and caveats: Separating ophthalmopathy from stable hyperthyroidism was achieved by a 13 V-J model. In the blood, most expanded thyroid clonotypes above 0.001 appeared as well.

Using RNA transcripts as the source, TCR beta CDR3 regions were amplified. First-round RT-PCR with HTBI primers amplified the TCR CDR3 region. TCRdb re-analysed the multiplex PCR reads in MiXCR, keeping a single row per CDR3 protein. This repertoire shows around 580,000 distinct CDR3 sequences, 40% to 55% found once; its top ten account for roughly 7.7%. About this clonotype itself: Its antigen is not identified.

The CDR3 is 12 residues long. Germline lookup yields CDR1 SNHLY and CDR2 FYNNEI. The V and J ends lost 6 bases and 7 bases respectively, with 13 bases between them. The sample taken for sequencing was peripheral blood or thyroid tissue (not recorded which). The J gene is TRBJ2-7, the V gene TRBV2; D is ambiguous. This receptor was identified in a woman between 18 and 29 years old with Graves' hyperthyroidism. CDR3 sequence: CASSQGIAEQYF. Written as DNA, the CDR3 is TGTGCCAGCAGCCAAGGGATCGCGGAGCAGTACTTC.